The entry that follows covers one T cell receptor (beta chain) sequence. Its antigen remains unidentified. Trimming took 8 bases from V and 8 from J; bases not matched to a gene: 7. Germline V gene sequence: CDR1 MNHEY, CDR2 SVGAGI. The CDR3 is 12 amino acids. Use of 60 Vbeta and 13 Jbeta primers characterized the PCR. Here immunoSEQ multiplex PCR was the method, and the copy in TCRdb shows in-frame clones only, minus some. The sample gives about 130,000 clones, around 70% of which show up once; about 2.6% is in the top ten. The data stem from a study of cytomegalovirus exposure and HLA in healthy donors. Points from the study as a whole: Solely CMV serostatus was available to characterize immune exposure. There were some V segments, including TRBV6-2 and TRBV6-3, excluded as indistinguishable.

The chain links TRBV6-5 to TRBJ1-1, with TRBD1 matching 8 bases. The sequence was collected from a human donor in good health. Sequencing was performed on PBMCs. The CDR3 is CASAQGQGEAFF. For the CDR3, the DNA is TGTGCCAGCGCTCAAGGACAGGGCGAAGCTTTCTTT.